These 7 T cell receptor beta chains were all obtained from the same sample, sequenced in a study of T cell clonotyping in hematopoietic cell transplantation. Time point here: recipient sample about 28 days before transplant, after cytoreduction. Profiling relied on immunoSEQ multiplex PCR, and the TCRdb table lists in-frame clones only, not all of them. The sample has 25,000 to 30,000 clones, approximately 86% seen once. The material was peripheral blood mononuclear cells, obtained before stem cell transplant. These receptor sequences come from a middle-aged man with acute myeloid leukemia. Some clones in this sample may be carry-over from other donors' samples.

V is TRBV19 and J is TRBJ1-2, with 9 bases identical to TRBD1. This CDR3 comprises 14 residues. Unmatched junction bases numbered 5, after V lost 5 bases and J lost 4 bases. Germline assignment: CDR1 LNHDA and CDR2 SQIVND (reference sequence). The CDR3 sequence is CASSPDRGGYGYTF. In nucleotides, the CDR3 is TGTGCCAGTAGTCCGGACAGGGGAGGCTATGGCTACACCTTC.

This chain links TRBV6-5 with TRBJ1-3; D might be TRBD1 (5 bases). Deletions cut 6 bases from V and 0 bases from J, with 12 bases between. CDR1 is MNHEY, CDR2 SVGAGI, per germline. The CDR3 extends over 15 amino acids. The CDR3 here is CASRAGLPSGNTIYF. CDR3 nucleotide sequence: TGTGCCAGCAGGGCAGGGCTTCCCTCTGGAAACACCATATATTTT.

The chain couples TRBV7-2 to TRBJ2-2; 7 bases are shared with TRBD1. Trimming at V came to 5 bases and at J to 3 bases, leaving 6 bases not matched to a gene. The germline gives CDR1 SGHTA, CDR2 FQGNSA. CDR3 length: 15 amino acids. The CDR3 DNA sequence: TGTGCCAGCAGCCCGACAGGGTTTTACACCGGGGAGCTGTTTTTT. Its protein is CASSPTGFYTGELFF.

V usage is TRBV11-2 and J usage is TRBJ1-3; 8 bases match TRBD1. There are 18 residues in the CDR3. The junction had 10 bases not matched to a gene; V was cut back by 0 bases and J by 3 bases. Germline V gene data show CDR1 as SGHAT and CDR2 as FQNNGV. CDR3 region: CASSLEGRGRVFGNTIYF. CDR3 nucleotides: TGTGCCAGCAGCTTAGAGGGCAGGGGGCGCGTATTTGGAAACACCATATATTTT. The entire variable domain, with the rest obtained from reference TRBV11-2 and TRBJ1-3, is as follows: EAGVAQSPRYKIIEKRQSVAFWCNPISGHATLYWYQQILGQGPKLLIQFQNNGVVDDSQLPKDRFSAERLKGVDSTLKIQPAKLEDSAVYLCASSLEGRGRVFGNTIYFGEGSWLTVV.

This clone was seen only a few times. The chain recombines TRBV21-1 with TRBJ2-7; no check of the table's D call, TRBD1, against the DNA was made. TRBV21-1 is noted as a pseudogene. This CDR3 comprises 15 residues. As DNA, the CDR3 is TGTGCCAGCAGCACTTACTTGACAGGAGCCTACGAGCAGTACTTC. Its protein is CASSTYLTGAYEQYF.

The chain joins TRBV6-1 to TRBJ2-1; 12 bases are shared with TRBD2. V lost 6 bases and J lost 1; bases outside the gene matches: 1. The CDR3 runs to 15 residues. From germline, CDR1 is MNHNS and CDR2 SASEGT. CDR3 in amino acids: CASRTSGSSYNEQFF. CDR3 coding DNA: TGTGCCAGCAGGACTAGCGGGAGTTCCTACAATGAGCAGTTCTTC.

The chain employs TRBV7-8 and TRBJ1-4; perhaps TRBD1 as D (6 bases). The ends were cut back, 1 base at V and 4 bases at J, with 7 bases in the middle. This CDR3 contains 14 residues. Germline loops: CDR1 SGHVS, CDR2 FQNEAQ. CDR3 DNA: TGTGCCAGCAGCTTAGACAGGGATAATGAAAAACTGTTTTTT. Translation: CASSLDRDNEKLFF.